Sequencing of this TCR beta chain was carried out in a study of identical twins. Findings and caveats of the study: In cord blood, abundant beta clonotypes had fewer insertions; memory showed no trend.

Each CDR3 protein is one row after TCRdb ran MiXCR on the 5' RACE reads. Counted here are 500,000 to 550,000 distinct CDR3 sequences, 20% to 25% occurring once; the ten biggest clones make up 0.45% to 0.5%. As to this clonotype: Antigen specificity is unknown.

The germline CDR1 and CDR2 sequences are MNHEY and SMNVEV (reference sequence). V was trimmed by 5 bases and J by 5 bases, leaving 18 bases between them. This CDR3 contains 15 residues. This sample also belongs to another study, concerning yellow fever vaccine responses in identical twins.

This receptor was taken from a woman in her late teens or twenties in good health. The sample comprised CD4+ T cells sorted from blood. The V call is TRBV27, the J call TRBJ1-1, with TRBD1 as a possible D gene (5 bases). CDR3: CASSPRQPQGTEAFF. The CDR3 bases are TGTGCCAGCAGTCCTCGACAGCCCCAAGGTACTGAAGCTTTCTTT.